The 26 T cell receptor beta chains listed next were all sequenced from one sample in a study of CD8+ T cells in alopecia areata. Reverse transcribed after extraction, RNA yielded cDNA as the sequencing template. Sequencing used immunoSEQ multiplex PCR; TCRdb keeps in-frame clones, though not all of them. The sample gives approximately 210,000 clones, 66% of which show up once; more than 1% is in the top ten. Treatment denoted: oral pan-JAK inhibitor, 5-10 mg twice daily. Sequencing was performed on CD4+ T cells sorted from blood, taken at approximately week 45, from a patient treated with tofacitinib. The receptor set was obtained from a human donor with alopecia areata.

V gene TRBV21-1 combines with J gene TRBJ2-7. TRBV21-1 is a recognized pseudogene. CDR3 length equals 12 residues. CDR3 in amino acids: CASSGPAREQYF. The CDR3 region has the DNA TGTGCCAGCAGCGGTCCCGCTCGCGAGCAGTACTTC.

The chain is built from TRBV9 and TRBJ1-4; 9 nucleotides line up with TRBD1. The CDR3 is 15 amino acids. V was pared by 4 bases and J by 8 bases, with 9 bases of the junction left unmatched. CDR1 is SGDLS and CDR2 is YYNGEE in the germline V gene. The CDR3 loop is CASSPSGTGYEKLFF. CDR3 bases: TGTGCCAGCAGCCCTTCCGGGACAGGGTACGAAAAACTGTTTTTT.

The chain has TRBV30 and TRBJ1-6; D possibly corresponds to TRBD1 (6 bases). The CDR3 totals 13 residues. The V gene lost 3 bases and the J gene lost 9 bases, with 12 bases spanning the gap. Germline V gene data show CDR1 as GTSNPN and CDR2 as SVGIG (reference sequence). This CDR3 is CAWRINRASPLHF. Here the CDR3 DNA reads TGTGCCTGGAGGATTAACAGGGCTTCACCCCTCCACTTT.

This clone has only a few counts. J is TRBJ2-7 and V is TRBV2, with 9 nucleotides matching TRBD2. This CDR3 has 13 amino acids. Germline V gene data show CDR1 as SNHLY and CDR2 as FYNNEI. V trimming: 6 bases; J trimming: 2 bases; junction bases outside the gene matches: 2. The CDR3 protein is CASRAGGTYEQYF. The CDR3 bases are TGTGCCAGCAGAGCGGGGGGAACCTACGAGCAGTACTTC.

The chain recombines TRBV27 with TRBJ1-5; D is uncertain. The V and J ends lost 1 base and 6 bases respectively, with 13 bases between them. The CDR3 is 15 residues long. Germline CDR1 and CDR2: MNHEY and SMNVEV (reference sequence). In DNA, the CDR3 is TGTGCCAGCAGTTTATTATCGGACGGCGGTCAGCCCCAGCATTTT. This gives the protein CASSLLSDGGQPQHF.

This clone turned up a few times. The chain uses TRBV23-1 and TRBJ1-4; 9 nucleotides agree with TRBD1. TRBV23-1 is sorted into the ORF group, with uncertain function. J gave up 2 bases and V 3 bases, and 13 bases lay outside the gene matches. This CDR3 comprises 19 residues. CDR3 amino acids: CASSQQQGADLKTNEKLFF. In DNA form, the CDR3 reads TGCGCCAGCAGTCAGCAACAGGGGGCAGATCTAAAGACTAATGAAAAACTGTTTTTT.

The chain recombines TRBV5-1 with TRBJ2-7; 7 bases line up with TRBD1. Germline V gives CDR1 SGHRS, CDR2 YFSETQ. V lost 4 bases to trimming and J lost 4 bases; unmatched junction nucleotides: 17. The CDR3 is made up of 17 amino acids. The CDR3 sequence is CASSPRGQESWEYEQYF. The CDR3 nucleotides are TGCGCCAGCAGCCCAAGAGGACAGGAGTCATGGGAATACGAGCAGTACTTC.

This clone has only a few counts. V and J are TRBV29-1 and TRBJ2-1, with D uncertain. The CDR3 is 14 amino acids. Trimming pared 0 bases from V and 6 bases from J, leaving 12 bases between. The V gene's germline CDR1 is SQVTM and CDR2 ANQGSEA. Here the CDR3 DNA reads TGCAGCGTTGAAGATCTCCAAGGGTTCAATGAGCAGTTCTTC. Translated, it gives CSVEDLQGFNEQFF.

This clone has more than one count but fewer than ten. The V call is TRBV6-5, the J call TRBJ2-7; 12 nucleotides align to TRBD2. Germline V gives CDR1 MNHEY, CDR2 SVGAGI. J lost 3 bases, V lost 6 bases, and 6 bases had no gene match. The CDR3 is made up of 15 amino acids. The CDR3 DNA reads TGTGCCAGCAGAGCCACGACTAGCGGGGGCTACGAGCAGTACTTC. Translated, it gives CASRATTSGGYEQYF.

Details on this clone: The sample has other DNA sequences that encode this CDR3 too. V gene TRBV4-3 combines with J gene TRBJ1-5; no clear D gene. V gave up 0 bases and J gave up 4 bases, with 4 bases separating them. The length of the CDR3 is 13 residues. CDR1 is LGHNA, CDR2 YSLEER, per germline. The CDR3 region is CASSQDLNQPQHF. CDR3 DNA sequence: TGCGCCAGCAGCCAAGATCTGAATCAGCCCCAGCATTTT.

The genes are TRBV7-2 and TRBJ2-1; 7 bases fit TRBD2. The CDR3 spans 14 residues. V trimming: 5 bases; J trimming: 7 bases; junction bases outside the gene matches: 8. CDR1 is SGHTA, CDR2 FQGNSA, per germline. The CDR3 nucleotides are TGTGCCAGCAGCACCAGAGCGGGACTAAATGAGCAGTTCTTC. Translation: CASSTRAGLNEQFF.

This chain uses TRBV29-1 with TRBJ2-1; perhaps TRBD2 as D (6 bases). CDR1 is SQVTM, CDR2 ANQGSEA, per germline. Deletions cut 3 bases from V and 4 bases from J, with 19 bases between. The CDR3 has 16 amino acids. Here the CDR3 reads CSVEGSRGGEYNEQFF. The CDR3, as DNA: TGCAGCGTTGAGGGATCCCGGGGCGGGGAATACAATGAGCAGTTCTTC.

The gene calls are TRBV30 and TRBJ2-3; TRBD1 aligns across 7 bases. The junction had 7 bases not matched to a gene; V was cut back by 6 bases and J by 1 base. There are 14 residues in the CDR3. Germline V gene sequence: CDR1 GTSNPN, CDR2 SVGIG (reference sequence). For the CDR3, the DNA is TGTGCCTGCAACAGGGGAGCCGGCACAGATACGCAGTATTTT. This codes for CACNRGAGTDTQYF.

On this clone itself: The same CDR3 also results from other DNA sequences found in this sample. The V gene is TRBV29-1, the J gene TRBJ1-1; D unclear. V was clipped by 6 bases and J by 0 bases, with 11 bases between them. The CDR3 consists of 13 residues. Germline V gene sequence: CDR1 SQVTM, CDR2 ANQGSEA. The CDR3 sequence: CSVLGQMNTEAFF. In DNA, the CDR3 is TGCAGCGTGCTAGGGCAGATGAACACTGAAGCTTTCTTT.

In this sample, this clone turned up a few times. V is TRBV19 and J is TRBJ2-2; D gene unclear. The CDR3 is 13 amino acids. Deletions cut 0 bases from V and 9 bases from J, with 8 bases between. Germline CDR1 LNHDA, CDR2 SQIVND (reference sequence). CDR3 nucleotide sequence: TGTGCCAGTAGTATAGAGGCTTTTCGGGAGCTGTTTTTT. It codes for CASSIEAFRELFF.

J is TRBJ1-2 and V is TRBV27; D remains unclear. CDR3 size: 14 residues. V was clipped by 8 bases and J by 5 bases, with 18 bases between them. Germline assignment: CDR1 MNHEY and CDR2 SMNVEV (reference sequence). The CDR3 spells CASSPKPWGYGYTF. Written as DNA, the CDR3 is TGTGCCAGCTCCCCTAAACCTTGGGGTTATGGCTACACCTTC.

This chain joins TRBV30 and TRBJ2-6, with no clear D. Trimming removed 3 bases from V and 0 bases from J, with 9 bases in between. CDR3 length equals 15 residues. Germline assignment: CDR1 GTSNPN and CDR2 SVGIG (reference sequence). This chain's CDR3 is CAWSPLPSGANVLTF. The CDR3, as DNA: TGTGCCTGGAGCCCACTACCCTCTGGGGCCAACGTCCTGACTTTC.

This chain links TRBV2 with TRBJ2-5; D perhaps matches TRBD1 (5 bases). The V gene's germline CDR1 is SNHLY and CDR2 FYNNEI. V was pared by 8 bases and J by 5 bases, with 18 bases between. The CDR3 length is 14 residues. The CDR3 sequence is CASLRGSELETQYF. DNA of the CDR3: TGTGCCAGCCTTAGGGGCAGCGAGTTGGAGACCCAGTACTTC.

This clone is a singleton in its sample. This sequence joins TRBV27 and TRBJ2-3; D gene ambiguous. Germline CDR1 reads MNHEY; CDR2 reads SMNVEV (reference sequence). This CDR3 has 14 amino acids. V lost 3 bases and J lost 0, with 7 bases in between. Here the CDR3 reads CASSFLLSTDTQYF. The CDR3, as DNA: TGTGCCAGCAGTTTTTTGCTAAGCACAGATACGCAGTATTTT.

This clone showed up just once. The chain links TRBV10-3 to TRBJ2-7, with 10 bases aligning to TRBD2. V trimming: 0 bases; J trimming: 3 bases; junction bases outside the gene matches: 2. CDR3 length: 15 amino acids. The V gene's germline CDR1 is ENHRY and CDR2 SYGVKD. The CDR3 bases are TGTGCCATCAGTGAGTCTACTAGCGGGGTCTACGAGCAGTACTTC. Amino acid sequence: CAISESTSGVYEQYF.

The V gene is TRBV30, the J gene TRBJ2-4; D is unresolved. The V end lost 5 bases, the J end lost 0 bases, and 14 bases lay between the germline ends. The length of the CDR3 is 15 residues. CDR1 is GTSNPN and CDR2 is SVGIG in the germline V gene (reference sequence). DNA for the CDR3: TGTGCCTGGGGGGATGAGCTCTTAGCCAAAAACATTCAGTACTTC. It codes for CAWGDELLAKNIQYF.

This chain connects TRBV29-1 to TRBJ1-1; TRBD1 aligns across 10 bases. The CDR3 totals 15 residues. CDR1 and CDR2 (germline): SQVTM, ANQGSEA. Trimming removed 6 bases from V and 0 bases from J; junction bases left unmatched: 7. For the CDR3, the DNA is TGCAGCGTGCCGGGACAGGGGCTTTTGAACACTGAAGCTTTCTTT. Its translation is CSVPGQGLLNTEAFF.

The chain links TRBV29-1 to TRBJ2-7; TRBD1 matches 12 bases. This CDR3 comprises 14 residues. With V trimmed by 4 bases and J by 1 base, 2 bases remained unmatched. From germline, CDR1 is SQVTM and CDR2 ANQGSEA. The CDR3 bases are TGCAGCGTTGGGGGACAGGGGGCTTCCTACGAGCAGTACTTC. It is translated as CSVGGQGASYEQYF.

This rearrangement joins TRBV5-1 to TRBJ1-1; 9 positions match TRBD1. Germline CDR1 reads SGHRS; CDR2 reads YFSETQ. Unmatched junction bases numbered 4, after V lost 7 bases and J lost 0 bases. This CDR3 is built from 14 residues. The CDR3 sequence: CASRDRVMNTEAFF. Written as DNA, the CDR3 is TGCGCCAGCCGGGACAGGGTAATGAACACTGAAGCTTTCTTT.

The V and J genes are TRBV4-3 and TRBJ2-1; TRBD2 is a possible D gene (5 bases). Trimming removed 2 bases from V and 9 bases from J, with 14 bases in between. This CDR3 has 14 residues. The V gene's germline CDR1 is LGHNA and CDR2 YSLEER. CDR3 amino acids: CASSQSPGNLEQFF. The CDR3 DNA is TGCGCCAGCAGCCAATCACCGGGGAACCTTGAGCAGTTCTTC.

This sequence joins TRBV7-3 and TRBJ2-2; D not certain. Germline V CDR1 and CDR2: SGHTA, FQGTGA. Trimming cost V 5 bases and J 6 bases, with 10 bases left between them. This CDR3 is built from 13 residues. The DNA of the CDR3 is TGTGCCAGCAGCCTAGGGTCGGCCGGGGAGCTGTTTTTT. Protein product: CASSLGSAGELFF.